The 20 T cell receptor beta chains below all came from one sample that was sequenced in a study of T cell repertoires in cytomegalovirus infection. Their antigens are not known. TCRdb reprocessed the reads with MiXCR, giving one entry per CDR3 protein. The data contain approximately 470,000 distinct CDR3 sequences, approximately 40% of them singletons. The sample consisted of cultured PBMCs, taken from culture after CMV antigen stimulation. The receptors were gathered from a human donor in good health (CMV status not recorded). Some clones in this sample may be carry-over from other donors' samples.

CDR3 protein: CASSSLPNTDTQYF. The CDR3 nucleotides are TGTGCCAGCAGTTCCCTCCCAAACACAGATACGCAGTATTTT. This chain links TRBV12-3 or TRBV12-4 with TRBJ2-3, with D unresolved. The CDR3 contains 14 residues. V was shortened by 4 bases and J by 2 bases, with 10 bases between the two germline ends.

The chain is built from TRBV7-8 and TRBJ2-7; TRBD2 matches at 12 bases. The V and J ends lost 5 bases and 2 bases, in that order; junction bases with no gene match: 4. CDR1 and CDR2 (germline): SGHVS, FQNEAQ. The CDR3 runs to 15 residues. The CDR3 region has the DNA TGTGCCAGCAGCCCCTGGACTAGCGGGGCCTACGAGCAGTACTTC. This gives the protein CASSPWTSGAYEQYF.

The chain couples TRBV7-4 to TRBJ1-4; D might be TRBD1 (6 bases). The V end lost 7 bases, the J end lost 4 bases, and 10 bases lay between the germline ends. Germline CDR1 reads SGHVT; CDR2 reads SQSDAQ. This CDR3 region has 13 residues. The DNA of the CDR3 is TGTGCCAGCACTAGGGGGAGTAATGAAAAACTGTTTTTT. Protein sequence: CASTRGSNEKLFF.

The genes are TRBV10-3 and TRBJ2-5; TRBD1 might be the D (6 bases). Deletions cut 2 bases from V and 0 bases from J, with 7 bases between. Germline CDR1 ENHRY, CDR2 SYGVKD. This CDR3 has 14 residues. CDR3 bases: TGTGCCATCAGTGAGGGACAGAACCAAGAGACCCAGTACTTC. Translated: CAISEGQNQETQYF.

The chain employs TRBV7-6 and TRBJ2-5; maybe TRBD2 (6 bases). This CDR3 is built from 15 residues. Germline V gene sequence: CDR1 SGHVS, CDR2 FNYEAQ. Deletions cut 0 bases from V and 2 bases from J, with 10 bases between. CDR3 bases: TGTGCCAGCAGCTTAGCGGAGGGGCTGCAAGAGACCCAGTACTTC. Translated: CASSLAEGLQETQYF.

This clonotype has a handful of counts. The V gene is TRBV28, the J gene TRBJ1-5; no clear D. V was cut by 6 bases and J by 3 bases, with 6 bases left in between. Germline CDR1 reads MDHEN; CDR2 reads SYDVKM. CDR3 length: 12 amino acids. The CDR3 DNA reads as TGTGCCAGCAGAGATATCAATCAGCCCCAGCATTTT. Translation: CASRDINQPQHF.

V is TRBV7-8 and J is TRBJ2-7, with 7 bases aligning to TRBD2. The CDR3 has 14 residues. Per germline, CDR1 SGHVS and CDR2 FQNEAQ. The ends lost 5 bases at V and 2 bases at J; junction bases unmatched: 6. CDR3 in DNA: TGTGCCAGCAGCCCCGGGAGCGGGGCCTACGAGCAGTACTTC. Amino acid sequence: CASSPGSGAYEQYF.

The CDR3 is CASSLRGSPYGYTF. CDR3 in DNA: TGTGCCAGCAGCTTGCGAGGGTCCCCATATGGCTACACCTTC. The chain couples TRBV7-9 to TRBJ1-2; the D is unclear. The CDR3 runs to 14 residues. Per the germline V gene, CDR1 is SEHNR and CDR2 is FQNEAQ (reference sequence). V was trimmed by 3 bases and J by 5 bases, leaving 13 bases between them. The full variable domain, with the rest looked up from reference TRBV7-9 and TRBJ1-2, is DTGVSQNPRHKITKRGQNVTFRCDPISEHNRLYWYRQTLGQGPEFLTYFQNEAQLEKSRLLSDRFSAERPKGSFSTLEIQRTEQGDSAMYLCASSLRGSPYGYTFGSGTRLTVV.

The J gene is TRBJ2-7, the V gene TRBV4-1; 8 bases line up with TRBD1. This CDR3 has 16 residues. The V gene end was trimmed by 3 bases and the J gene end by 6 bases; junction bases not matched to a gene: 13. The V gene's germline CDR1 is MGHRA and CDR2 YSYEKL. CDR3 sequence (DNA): TGCGCCAGCAGCCACGCTGACCGGGACAGGCCGAGCGAGCAGTACTTC. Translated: CASSHADRDRPSEQYF.

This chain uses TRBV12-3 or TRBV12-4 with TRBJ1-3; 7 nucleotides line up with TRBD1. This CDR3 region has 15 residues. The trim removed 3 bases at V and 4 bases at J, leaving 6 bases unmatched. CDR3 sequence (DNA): TGTGCCAGCAGTTTTGAGGGGGCGATCGGAAACACCATATATTTT. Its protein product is CASSFEGAIGNTIYF.

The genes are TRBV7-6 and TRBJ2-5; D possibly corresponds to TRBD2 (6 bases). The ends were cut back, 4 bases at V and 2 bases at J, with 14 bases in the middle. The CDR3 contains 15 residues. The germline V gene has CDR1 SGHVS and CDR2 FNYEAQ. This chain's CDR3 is CASSSPWEAQETQYF. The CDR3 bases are TGTGCCAGCAGCTCCCCTTGGGAGGCTCAAGAGACCCAGTACTTC.

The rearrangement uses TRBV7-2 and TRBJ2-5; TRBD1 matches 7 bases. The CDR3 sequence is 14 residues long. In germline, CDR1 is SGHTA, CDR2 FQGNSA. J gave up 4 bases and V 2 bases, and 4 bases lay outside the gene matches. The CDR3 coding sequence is TGTGCCAGCAGCTTAAGGGGGCTAGGAGAGACCCAGTACTTC. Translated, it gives CASSLRGLGETQYF.

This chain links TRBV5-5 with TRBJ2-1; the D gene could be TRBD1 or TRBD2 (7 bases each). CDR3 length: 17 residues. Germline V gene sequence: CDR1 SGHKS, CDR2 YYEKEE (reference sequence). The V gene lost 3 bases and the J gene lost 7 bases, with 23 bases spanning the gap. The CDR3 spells CASSSSLQNRGGNEQFF. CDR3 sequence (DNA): TGTGCCAGCAGCTCCTCTCTTCAAAACAGGGGAGGGAATGAGCAGTTCTTC.

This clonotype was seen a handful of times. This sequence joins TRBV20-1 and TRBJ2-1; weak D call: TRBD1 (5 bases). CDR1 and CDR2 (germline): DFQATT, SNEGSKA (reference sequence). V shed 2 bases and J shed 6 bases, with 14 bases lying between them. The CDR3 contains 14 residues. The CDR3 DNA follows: TGCAGTGCTAGATCACCCGGACATTTCAATGAGCAGTTCTTC. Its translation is CSARSPGHFNEQFF.

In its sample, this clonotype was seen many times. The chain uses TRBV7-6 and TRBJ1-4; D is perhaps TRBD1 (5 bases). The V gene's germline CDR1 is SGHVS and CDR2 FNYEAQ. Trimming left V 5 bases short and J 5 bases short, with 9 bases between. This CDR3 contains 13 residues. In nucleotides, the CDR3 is TGTGCCAGCAGCCCCCGGGGGAATGAAAAACTGTTTTTT. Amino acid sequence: CASSPRGNEKLFF.

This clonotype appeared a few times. CDR3 residues: CASSSRGLGTDTQYF. In DNA, the CDR3 is TGTGCCAGCAGTTCCAGGGGGCTGGGCACAGATACGCAGTATTTT. The chain couples TRBV7-9 to TRBJ2-3, with 8 positions matching TRBD1. From germline, CDR1 is SEHNR and CDR2 FQNEAQ (reference sequence). The length of the CDR3 is 15 residues. J gave up 1 base and V 6 bases, and 6 bases lay outside the gene matches.

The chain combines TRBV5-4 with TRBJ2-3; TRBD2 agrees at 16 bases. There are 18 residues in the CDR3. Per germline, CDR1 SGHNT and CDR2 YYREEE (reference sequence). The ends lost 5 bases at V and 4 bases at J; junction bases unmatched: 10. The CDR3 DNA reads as TGTGCCAGCAGTGCGCCGGGACTAGCGGGGGGGCTCTCAGATACGCAGTATTTT. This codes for CASSAPGLAGGLSDTQYF.

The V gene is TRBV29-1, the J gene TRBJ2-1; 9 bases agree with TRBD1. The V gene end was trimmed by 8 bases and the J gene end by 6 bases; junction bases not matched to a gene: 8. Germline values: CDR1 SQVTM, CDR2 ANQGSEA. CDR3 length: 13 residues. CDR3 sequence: CSLRGTGTNEQFF. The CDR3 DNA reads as TGCAGCTTAAGGGGGACAGGGACCAATGAGCAGTTCTTC.

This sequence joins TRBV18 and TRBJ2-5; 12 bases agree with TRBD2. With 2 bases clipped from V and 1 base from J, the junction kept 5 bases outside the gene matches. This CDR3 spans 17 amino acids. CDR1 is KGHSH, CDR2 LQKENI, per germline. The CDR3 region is CASSPATSGRPQETQYF. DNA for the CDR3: TGTGCCAGCTCACCAGCGACTAGCGGGAGACCCCAAGAGACCCAGTACTTC.

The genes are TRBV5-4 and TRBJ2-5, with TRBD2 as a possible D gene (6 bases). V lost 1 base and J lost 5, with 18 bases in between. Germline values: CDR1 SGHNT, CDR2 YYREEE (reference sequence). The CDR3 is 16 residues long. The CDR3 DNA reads TGTGCCAGCAGCTTGAAAGGCGGGGCTCTAAGTGAGACCCAGTACTTC. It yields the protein CASSLKGGALSETQYF.